This entry lists 2 T cell receptor beta chains sequenced from one sample in a study of shared clonotypes between healthy human individuals. Generated by immunoSEQ multiplex PCR, the TCRdb table keeps only in-frame clones and is missing some. The sample has some 2.1 million clones, 90% to 95% seen once; the top ten hold roughly 0.13%. The sample comprised naive CD4+ T cells sorted from blood. The subset here: CD45RA+ positively selected. The receptors were sampled from a man aged 18 to 30 in good health.

This chain connects TRBV30 to TRBJ2-5, with D tentatively TRBD2 (6 bases). The CDR3 length is 14 residues. Looked up from germline, CDR1 is GTSNPN and CDR2 is SVGIG (reference sequence). V gave up 0 bases and J gave up 5 bases, with 13 bases separating them. The CDR3 nucleotides read TGTGCCTGGAGTGTAAGAGGGAGGAGGGAGACCCAGTACTTC. Translating gives CAWSVRGRRETQYF.

The rearrangement joins TRBV27 to TRBJ2-7; 7 positions agree with TRBD1. Germline lookup yields CDR1 MNHEY and CDR2 SMNVEV (reference sequence). Unmatched junction bases numbered 9, after V lost 4 bases and J lost 3 bases. The CDR3 covers 15 residues. The CDR3 DNA reads TGTGCCAGCAGTTCCCCTGGCAGGGGGATCTACGAGCAGTACTTC. This translates into CASSSPGRGIYEQYF.